This T cell receptor beta chain is drawn from a study of cytomegalovirus exposure and HLA in healthy donors (dated by TCRdb to about 2017). Some background on the complete study: An earlier analysis of 587 of the donors reported about 280 Gb of sequence data and around 120 million unique TCR beta sequences obtained from some 200 million T cells. To study patterns of TCR occurrence, a later analysis re-analyzed previously published TCR beta repertoires from around 660 donors and added high-resolution HLA genotyping. Besides the first cohort of around 700 subjects, a separate validation cohort made up of 120 different subjects was used. Typing coverage differed by locus: A, B, C, DRB1 and DQB1 were typed in about 620-630 donors, DQA1 in about 510, DPA1 in roughly 590, and DPB1 in 450 to 490. HLA typing covered class I and class II loci at four-digit resolution. Alongside the repertoire data, information on donor age, sex, ethnicity and CMV serostatus was compiled. Rather than using new phenotypic data, the later analysis identified candidate immune exposures from TCR beta sequences and from how often those sequences occurred across donors. Using immunosequencing, the study profiled T cell repertoires from fewer than 700 subjects and related those repertoires to cytomegalovirus serostatus. To predict cytomegalovirus infection status, the study combined high-throughput TCR immunosequencing, statistical association of individual TCRs with disease status, and machine learning. Genome-wide SNP genotypes for about 65% of the roughly 700 donors were used in a later genetic analysis, which treated that subset as a discovery cohort. The study aimed to test whether signatures of past pathogen exposure could be identified by cataloging public T cell receptors. All discovery cohort repertoires had been generated using a single sequencing platform. An earlier analysis of fewer than 700 of the donors applied high-throughput TCR beta sequencing to assess whether each TCR beta V gene segment acted as functional or pseudogenic. On average, about 200,000 unique TCR beta nucleotide sequences were sequenced per donor among a few hundred genotyped donors of the cohort, with about 17% of those sequences being non-productive. Because of strong linkage in the cohort, a few DR-DQ haplotypes were treated as single units for association and clustering. An early release covering more than 500 HLA-typed donors comprised approximately 300 gigabases of sequencing data and around 80 million unique TCR sequences. Among the roughly 400 genotyped donors, around 79% belonged to the genetic ancestry cluster associated with self-reported Caucasian donors.

Preparation of the library involved the immunoSEQ multiplex PCR assay. A mixture of 60 forward primers for TCR Vbeta segments and 13 reverse primers for TCR Jbeta segments was used in the multiplex PCR. A multiplex PCR assay on genomic DNA amplified the CDR3 region of rearranged TCR beta genes. Amplified TCR beta libraries were sequenced as 87-base-pair reads on the Illumina HiSeq System. Turning to the authors' computational methods: A later analysis counted 65 million to 90 million unique TCR beta chains across the 650 to 800 repertoires, and about 10 million of these chains were shared by at least two donors. Raw reads were error-corrected and collapsed into unique sequences by a nearest-neighbor algorithm in which closely related sequences were merged to remove PCR and sequencing errors. Alignment of CDR3 sequences to IMGT reference sequences was used to assign V, D and J gene segments. For a sequence to be retained, at least a six-nucleotide match to both a V gene segment and a J gene segment was required. A rearrangement counted as productive if the CDR3 had no stop codons and remained in frame with V and J, and every other rearrangement counted as non-productive. CDR3 was defined according to IMGT convention as the region running from the second conserved V-encoded cysteine to the conserved J-encoded phenylalanine. The earlier analysis of about 640 of the donors excluded any sequence lacking an unambiguous match to a single V gene segment. An earlier analysis of almost 600 of the donors classified V segments as functional when productive rearrangements were above 56.7% and as segregating when the standard deviation between donors was above 5%. A statistical classification framework was developed to diagnose cytomegalovirus status using the catalog of TCR beta chain sequences. In a later analysis, TCR nucleotide sequences were compared against IMGT/GENE-DB human TR gene sequences so that V and J genes could be assigned. Using the TCRdist pipeline, a later analysis assigned CDR3 sequences along with most-parsimonious VDJ recombination scenarios. In a later analysis, every TCR beta chain was defined by the combination of its CDR3 amino acid sequence and its V-gene family, and reads without a unique V-gene family were dropped. In a later analysis, nearly 600 highly shared, low-generation-probability nucleotide sequences were removed to address suspected cross-contamination and a sequencing artifact. In a later analysis, a clonal expansion index for each public chain was calculated from normalized within-repertoire ranks of inferred template counts. A later analysis computed generation probabilities with a VDJ recombination model fitted to out-of-frame rearrangements, and checked the results against IGoR. In a later analysis, hypergeometric tests were used to score TCR-TCR, TCR-HLA and TCR-CMV co-occurrence, with a repertoire-size bias correction applied to TCR pairs. False discovery rates were estimated in a later analysis by permuting HLA or CMV assignments 20 times. In a later analysis, co-occurring TCRs were grouped using DBSCAN, and TCRdist sequence similarity was added for clustering within HLA-allele-positive subsets. Repertoires with fewer than 30,000 or more than 120,000 public chains, plus five repertoires with anomalous nucleotide sharing, were excluded from co-occurrence clustering. This immuneACCESS table, as held by TCRdb, lists in-frame sequences with V and J called but not all clones. Of the missing ones, under half trace to an unresolved V gene in checked studies; the others have no known cause. V and J calls and clone size are as listed in that table; D and trimming were resolved from the DNA. This sample holds about 89,000 clones; 70% to 80% were observed only once. Clones ranked in the top ten supply 3.7% of the sample.

The CDR3 runs 15 amino acids, cysteine and phenylalanine included. Only the CDR3 DNA stays, 45 bases, in frame from base 1. Trimming leaves V shorter by 0 bases and J shorter by 5 bases, with the junction holding 1 base beyond the gene matches. In the germline V gene, CDR1 corresponds to KGHSH and CDR2 to LQKENI. The cohort comprised more than 550 healthy bone marrow donors. At the time of sampling, every cohort member was nominally healthy, though immune exposures that went unrecorded were likely present. The donor was CMV seronegative and belonged to the group of around 350 seronegative cohort members. A peripheral blood sample was provided by each donor, and peripheral blood mononuclear cells were used for TCR beta sequencing. The Qiagen DNeasy Blood Extraction Kit was used to extract genomic DNA from the blood cell samples. Overall study outcomes, separate from this receptor: A later analysis reported that several top co-occurrence clusters appeared linked to parvovirus B19, influenza, CMV and Epstein-Barr virus. In a later genetic analysis, a missense DCLRE1C variant was associated with V-gene and J-gene trimming of TCR beta chains, and the association was replicated in an independent cohort. HLA typing was unavailable for some donors at each locus, so association tests used only the typed subset. Because counts were too low, 15 to 20 rarely observed V segments, including chromosome 9 orphons, were excluded from the earlier analysis of under 650 of the donors. A further reported finding was that TCR beta sequences accurately predicted the HLA-A and HLA-B alleles for most subjects in the first cohort. Three of the identified cytomegalovirus-associated TCR beta chains were confirmed in vitro to be specific for cytomegalovirus antigens. Linkage disequilibrium might explain the correlated functional status among segregating V segments, but an unknown experimental factor could not be ruled out. In an earlier analysis of more than 500 of the donors, most TCR beta V segments appeared in productive rearrangements about 90% or about 30% of the time, broadly matching IMGT annotations. Strong co-occurrence of HLA alleles, especially DR and DQ, made assigning TCR associations to individual alleles difficult. Most TCR sequences were observed very rarely across donors, whereas some public TCRs were present in many individuals. Specific HLA alleles were associated with roughly 17,000 TCR beta sequences at a false discovery rate of 0.05 in a later analysis. The only immune exposure information available for the cohort was CMV serostatus. In a later analysis, the rate of TCR association differed among HLA loci, with DRB1 alleles having the most associated TCRs and HLA-C alleles having the fewest. The study gave a list of about 150 TCR beta chains associated with cytomegalovirus. In a later analysis, HLA-associated TCR beta chains showed more clonal expansion and lower generation probabilities than non-associated chains that were equally common. Presence/absence analyses assumed roughly uniform sequencing depth across donors, an assumption that may not hold. The authors suggested that the approach could potentially be extended to other disease states and immunological phenotypes. Cytomegalovirus status was reported to be diagnosed by the classifier with high specificity and sensitivity in both the original and validation cohorts. The sequencing pipeline was judged likely to have produced a cluster of highly shared sequence variants as a technical artifact. Only TCR beta chains were sequenced in this cohort, and the absence of alpha or paired-chain data limited detectable features. Most CMV-associated TCR beta chains appeared to be HLA-restricted in a later analysis, and the HLA associations seemed to be driven largely by CMV exposure. Some IMGT-functional V segments, including TRBV6-2 and TRBV6-3, could not be told apart with the 87-base-pair reads, so those segments were excluded. Compared with the approximately 600-donor mean, donors in an Asian-associated ancestry cluster had fewer N-insertions in productive TCRs, according to a later genetic analysis.

This clone was picked up a small number of times. What this receptor recognizes is not known. It has no much larger one-base neighbor in the sample; base qualities were not kept. The sequence links TRBV18 to TRBJ2-3; 11 bases in between match TRBD2. This receptor was taken from a man aged 25-45 years in good health and CMV-seronegative. Sequenced sample: PBMCs. Read as DNA, the sequence is TGTGCCAGCTCACCACCACTAGCGGGAGAAGATACGCAGTATTTT. Translated, it gives CASSPPLAGEDTQYF.